The entry below describes one T cell receptor beta chain. No antigen is known for it. V shed 4 bases and J 4 bases; nucleotides not matched to a gene: 9. The CDR3 is 16 residues long. From germline, CDR1 is SNHLY and CDR2 FYNNEI. This record comes from a study of shared clonotypes between healthy human individuals. General study points: Naive subsets tended to show greater estimated richness than memory subsets.

Some clones are missing from TCRdb's copy, which holds only in-frame ones; the method was immunoSEQ multiplex PCR. Of more than 2 million clones in the sample, approximately 94% were seen once. The receptor was isolated from a man aged 18 to 35 in good health. The chain carries TRBV2 and TRBJ1-2; 10 bases agree with TRBD1. Sequences were obtained from naive CD4+ T cells sorted from blood. Subset in this sample: CD45RA+ positively selected. The CDR3 loop reads CASSVLGQGTLYGYTF. CDR3 coding DNA: TGTGCCAGCAGTGTCCTGGGACAGGGGACTCTCTATGGCTACACCTTC.